This T cell receptor (beta chain) was observed in a study of cytomegalovirus exposure and HLA in healthy donors. Study in general: Samples from HLA-typed donors yielded about 86 million unique TCRs in an early data release.

As concerns this clone: Its cognate antigen is unknown.

The germline CDR1 and CDR2 sequences are ENHRY and SYGVKD. The trim removed 10 bases at V and 5 bases at J, leaving 13 bases unmatched. CDR3 length equals 15 residues. Findings and limits, study-wide: Cytomegalovirus status was reportedly diagnosed by the classifier with high sensitivity and specificity. Reports indicate that TCR beta sequences accurately predicted the HLA-A and HLA-B alleles of most subjects.

The PCR ran on 60 Vbeta and 13 Jbeta primers. Profiled with immunoSEQ multiplex PCR; TCRdb holds only in-frame clones, not every one. The sample has approximately 160,000 clones, around 72% seen once. This chain uses TRBV10-3 with TRBJ1-4; TRBD1 agrees at 7 bases. The receptor comes from a man aged 50 to 60 in good health and CMV-seronegative. Specimen: PBMCs. CDR3 coding DNA: TGTGCCACCTCCCGGGACAGCCCGAGAAATGAAAAACTGTTTTTT. This gives the protein CATSRDSPRNEKLFF.